This paragraph reports one T cell receptor (beta chain). What it recognizes is unknown. This specimen comes from a study of shared clonotypes between healthy human individuals. Study observations and caveats: Sequencing of the sorted subsets was shown by rarefaction to be incomplete despite large depth.

Assay execution proceeded at the deep level. Source study methods: Filtering was not the same, since immunoSEQ gave junction-only sequences without quality scores. Produced via immunoSEQ multiplex PCR; TCRdb's table is partial and in-frame only. V, J and clone size are taken as reported in that table, and D and trimming were inferred from the DNA itself. Of about 2 million clones listed, about 95% are singletons. CD45RO-negative, CCR7-positively selected cells formed the naive CD8 fraction, excluding terminally differentiated effector memory CD45RA+ cells. Every donor, a Caucasian adult, lived in Nashville, Tennessee. Germline loops: CDR1 SEHNR, CDR2 FQNEAQ (reference sequence). The CDR3 sequence is 15 residues long. V lost 6 bases and J lost 1, with 16 bases in between.

Sequenced input: naive CD8+ T cells sorted from blood. This clonotype was sampled from a man in his late teens or twenties in good health. The chain combines TRBV7-9 with TRBJ2-7; D is possibly TRBD2 (6 bases). The CDR3 reads CASRPGLASSYEQYF. Written as DNA, the CDR3 is TGTGCCAGCAGGCCCGGGCTAGCGTCATCCTACGAGCAGTACTTC.